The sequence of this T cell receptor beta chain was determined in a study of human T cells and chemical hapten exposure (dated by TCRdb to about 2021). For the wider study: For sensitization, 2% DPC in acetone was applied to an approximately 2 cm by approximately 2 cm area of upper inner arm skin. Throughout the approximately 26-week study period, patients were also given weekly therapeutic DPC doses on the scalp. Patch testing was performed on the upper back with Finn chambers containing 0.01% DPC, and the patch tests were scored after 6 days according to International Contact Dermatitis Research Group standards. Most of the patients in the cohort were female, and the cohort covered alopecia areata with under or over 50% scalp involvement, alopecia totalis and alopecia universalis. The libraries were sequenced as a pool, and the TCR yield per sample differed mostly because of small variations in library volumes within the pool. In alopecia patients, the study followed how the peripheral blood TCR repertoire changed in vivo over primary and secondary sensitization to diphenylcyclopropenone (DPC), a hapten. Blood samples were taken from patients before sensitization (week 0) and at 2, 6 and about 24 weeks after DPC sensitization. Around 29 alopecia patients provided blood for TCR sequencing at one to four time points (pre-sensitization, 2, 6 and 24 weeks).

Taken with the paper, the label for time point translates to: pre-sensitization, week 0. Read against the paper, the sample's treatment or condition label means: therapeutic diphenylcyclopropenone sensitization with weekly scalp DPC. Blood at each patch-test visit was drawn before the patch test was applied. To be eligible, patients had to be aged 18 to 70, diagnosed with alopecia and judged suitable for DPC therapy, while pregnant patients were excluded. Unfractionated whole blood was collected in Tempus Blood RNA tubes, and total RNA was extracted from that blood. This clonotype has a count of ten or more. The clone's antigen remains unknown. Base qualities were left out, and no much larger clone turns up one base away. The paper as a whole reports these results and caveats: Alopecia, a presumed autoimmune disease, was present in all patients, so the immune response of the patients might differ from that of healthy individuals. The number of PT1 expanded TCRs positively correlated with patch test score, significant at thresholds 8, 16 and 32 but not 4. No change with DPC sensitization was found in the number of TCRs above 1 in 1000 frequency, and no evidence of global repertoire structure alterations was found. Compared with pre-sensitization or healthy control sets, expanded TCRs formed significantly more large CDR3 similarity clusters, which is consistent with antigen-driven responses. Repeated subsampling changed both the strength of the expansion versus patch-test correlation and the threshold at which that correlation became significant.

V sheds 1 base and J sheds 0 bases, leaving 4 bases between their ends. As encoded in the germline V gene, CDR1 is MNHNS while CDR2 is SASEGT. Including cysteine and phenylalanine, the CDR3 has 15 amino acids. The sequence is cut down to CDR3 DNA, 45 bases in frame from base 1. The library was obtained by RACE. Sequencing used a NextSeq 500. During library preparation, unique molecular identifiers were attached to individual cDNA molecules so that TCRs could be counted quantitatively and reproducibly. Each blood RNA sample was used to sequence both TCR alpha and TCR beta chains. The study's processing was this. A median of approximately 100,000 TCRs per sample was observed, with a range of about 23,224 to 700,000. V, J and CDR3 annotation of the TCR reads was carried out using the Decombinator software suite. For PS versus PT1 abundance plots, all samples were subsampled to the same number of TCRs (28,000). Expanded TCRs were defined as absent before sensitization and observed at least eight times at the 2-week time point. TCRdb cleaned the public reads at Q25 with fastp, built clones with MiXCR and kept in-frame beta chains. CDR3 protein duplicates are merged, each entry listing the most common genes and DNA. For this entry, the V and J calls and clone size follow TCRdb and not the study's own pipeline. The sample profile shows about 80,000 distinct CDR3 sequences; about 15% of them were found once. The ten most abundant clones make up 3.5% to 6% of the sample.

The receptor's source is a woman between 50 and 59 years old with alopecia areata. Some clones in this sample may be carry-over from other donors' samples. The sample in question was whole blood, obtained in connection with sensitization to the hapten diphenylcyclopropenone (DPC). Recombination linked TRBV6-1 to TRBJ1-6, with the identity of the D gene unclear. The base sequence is TGTGCCAGCAGTGAAGTTGGCTCCTATAATTCACCCCTCCACTTT. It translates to CASSEVGSYNSPLHF.